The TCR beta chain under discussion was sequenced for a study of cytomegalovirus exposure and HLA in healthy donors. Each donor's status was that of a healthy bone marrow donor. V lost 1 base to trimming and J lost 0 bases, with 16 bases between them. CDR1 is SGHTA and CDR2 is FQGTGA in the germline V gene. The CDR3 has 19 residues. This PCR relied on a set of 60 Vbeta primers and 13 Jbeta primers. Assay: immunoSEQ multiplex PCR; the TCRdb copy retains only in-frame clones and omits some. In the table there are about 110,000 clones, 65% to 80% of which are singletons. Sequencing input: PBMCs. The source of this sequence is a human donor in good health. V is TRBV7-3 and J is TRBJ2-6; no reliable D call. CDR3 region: CASSLIPFGAPSGANVLTF. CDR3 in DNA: TGTGCCAGCAGCTTAATCCCGTTCGGTGCGCCCTCTGGGGCCAACGTCCTGACTTTC.